The following is a T cell receptor beta chain sequence with its context. Additional DNA sequences in this sample encode the identical CDR3. This sample was taken from a study of shared clonotypes between healthy human individuals. About the study: Every donor yielded three CD4 naive, three CD4 memory, two CD8 naive and one CD8 memory plate.

Trimming removed 0 bases at V and 2 bases at J, with 6 bases between. The CDR3 totals 14 residues. Germline values: CDR1 MGHRA, CDR2 YSYEKL. Method: immunoSEQ multiplex PCR; TCRdb's copy keeps in-frame clones and lacks some. The sample holds 1.6 million or so clones, around 97% seen once. The rearrangement links TRBV4-1 to TRBJ2-3; no clear D gene. The sample consisted of naive CD4+ T cells sorted from blood. Specified subset: CD45RA+ positively selected. The source is a man aged 25-45 years in good health. The CDR3, as DNA: TGCGCCAGCAGCCAAGATGAAAACACAGATACGCAGTATTTT. It specifies CASSQDENTDTQYF.